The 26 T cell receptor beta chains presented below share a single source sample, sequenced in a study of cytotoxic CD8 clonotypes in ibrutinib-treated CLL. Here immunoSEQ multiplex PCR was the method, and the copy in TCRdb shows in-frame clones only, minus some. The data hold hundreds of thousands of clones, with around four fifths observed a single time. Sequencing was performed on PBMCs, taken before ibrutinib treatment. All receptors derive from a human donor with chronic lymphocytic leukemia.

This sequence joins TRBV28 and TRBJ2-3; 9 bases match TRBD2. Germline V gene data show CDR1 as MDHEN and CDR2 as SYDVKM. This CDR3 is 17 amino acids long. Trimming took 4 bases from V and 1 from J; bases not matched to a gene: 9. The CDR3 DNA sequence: TGTGCCAGCAGTTCAGCTAGCGGGAAAAGAGGCACAGATACGCAGTATTTT. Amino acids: CASSSASGKRGTDTQYF.

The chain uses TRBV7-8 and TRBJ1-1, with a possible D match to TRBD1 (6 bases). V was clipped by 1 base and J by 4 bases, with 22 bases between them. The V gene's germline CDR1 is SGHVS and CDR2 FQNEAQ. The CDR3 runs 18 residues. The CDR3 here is CASSLEANLQGWGTEAFF. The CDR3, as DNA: TGTGCCAGCAGCTTAGAAGCAAACCTACAGGGCTGGGGCACTGAAGCTTTCTTT.

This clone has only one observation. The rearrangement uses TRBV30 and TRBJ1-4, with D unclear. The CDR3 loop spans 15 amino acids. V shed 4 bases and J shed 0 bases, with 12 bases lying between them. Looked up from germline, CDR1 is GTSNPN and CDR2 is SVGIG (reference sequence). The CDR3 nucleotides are TGTGCCTGGAAACTTCCGGGCCCAACTAATGAAAAACTGTTTTTT. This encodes CAWKLPGPTNEKLFF.

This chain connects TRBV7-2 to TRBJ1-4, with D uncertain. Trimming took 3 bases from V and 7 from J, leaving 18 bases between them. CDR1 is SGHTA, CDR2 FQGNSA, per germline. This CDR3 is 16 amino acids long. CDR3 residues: CASSLGTWGGGEKLFF. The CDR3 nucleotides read TGTGCCAGCAGCTTGGGTACGTGGGGAGGCGGTGAAAAACTGTTTTTT.

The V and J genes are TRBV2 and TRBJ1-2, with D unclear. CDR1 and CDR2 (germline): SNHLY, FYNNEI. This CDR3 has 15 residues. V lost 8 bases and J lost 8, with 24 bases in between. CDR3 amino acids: CASSPYNGQTEGYTF. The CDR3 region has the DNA TGTGCCAGCTCTCCTTATAATGGGCAGACGGAAGGCTACACCTTC.

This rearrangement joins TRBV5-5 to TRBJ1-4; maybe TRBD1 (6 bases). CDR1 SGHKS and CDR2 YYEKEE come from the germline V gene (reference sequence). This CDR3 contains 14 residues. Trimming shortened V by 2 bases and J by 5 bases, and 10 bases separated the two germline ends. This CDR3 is CASSFPGVNEKLFF. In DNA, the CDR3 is TGTGCCAGCAGCTTTCCAGGGGTCAATGAAAAACTGTTTTTT.

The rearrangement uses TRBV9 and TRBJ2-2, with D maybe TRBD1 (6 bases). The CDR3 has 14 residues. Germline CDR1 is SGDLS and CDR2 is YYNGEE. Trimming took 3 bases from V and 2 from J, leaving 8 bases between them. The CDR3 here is CASSDRVNTGELFF. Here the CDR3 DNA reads TGTGCCAGCAGCGACAGGGTAAACACCGGGGAGCTGTTTTTT.

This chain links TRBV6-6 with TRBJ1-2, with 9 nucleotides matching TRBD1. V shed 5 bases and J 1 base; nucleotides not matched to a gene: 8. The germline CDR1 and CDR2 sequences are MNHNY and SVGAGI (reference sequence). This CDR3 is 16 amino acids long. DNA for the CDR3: TGTGCCAGCAGTCAAGGGACAGGGCTATTTAACTATGGCTACACCTTC. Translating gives CASSQGTGLFNYGYTF.

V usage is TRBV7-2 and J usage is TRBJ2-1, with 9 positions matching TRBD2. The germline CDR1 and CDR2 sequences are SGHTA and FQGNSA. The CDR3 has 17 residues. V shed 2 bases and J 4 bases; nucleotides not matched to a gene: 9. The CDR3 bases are TGTGCCAGCAGCTTATACCCACTAGCGGGTTTATACAATGAGCAGTTCTTC. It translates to CASSLYPLAGLYNEQFF.

The CDR3 nucleotides read TGTGCCAGCAGACAACGCGGTGAGACGACTGAAGCTTTCTTT. Translating gives CASRQRGETTEAFF. The chain links TRBV28 to TRBJ1-1; D gene ambiguous. The ends were cut back, 6 bases at V and 5 bases at J, with 16 bases in the middle. The germline V gene encodes CDR1 MDHEN and CDR2 SYDVKM. The CDR3 sequence is 14 residues long. The full variable domain, rest sourced from reference TRBV28 and TRBJ1-1, is DVKVTQSSRYLVKRTGEKVFLECVQDMDHENMFWYRQDPGLGLRLIYFSYDVKMKEKGDIPEGYSVSREKKERFSLILESASTNQTSMYLCASRQRGETTEAFFGQGTRLTVV.

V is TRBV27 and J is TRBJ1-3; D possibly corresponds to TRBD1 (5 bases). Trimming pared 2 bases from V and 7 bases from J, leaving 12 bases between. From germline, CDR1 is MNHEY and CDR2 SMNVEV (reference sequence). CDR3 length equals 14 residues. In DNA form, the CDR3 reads TGTGCCAGCAGTTTAGGGAGAGGGGCCAACACCATATATTTT. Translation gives CASSLGRGANTIYF.

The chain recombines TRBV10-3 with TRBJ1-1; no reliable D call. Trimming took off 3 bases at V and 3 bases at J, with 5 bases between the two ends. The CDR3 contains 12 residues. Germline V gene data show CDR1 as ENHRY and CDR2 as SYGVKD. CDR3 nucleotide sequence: TGTGCCATCAGTGATCCCCACACTGAAGCTTTCTTT. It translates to CAISDPHTEAFF.

CDR3 bases: TGTGCCAGCAGTGGAGTACTAGCGGACACAGATACGCAGTATTTT. This codes for CASSGVLADTDTQYF. The rearrangement links TRBV6-1 to TRBJ2-3; 8 bases are shared with TRBD2. Germline CDR1 and CDR2: MNHNS and SASEGT. Trimming removed 4 bases from V and 2 bases from J; junction bases left unmatched: 5. This CDR3 has 15 residues.

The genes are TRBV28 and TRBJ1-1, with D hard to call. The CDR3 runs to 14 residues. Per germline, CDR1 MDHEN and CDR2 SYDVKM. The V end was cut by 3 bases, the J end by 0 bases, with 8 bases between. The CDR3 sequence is CASSFGAMNTEAFF. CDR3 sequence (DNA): TGTGCCAGCAGTTTCGGAGCAATGAACACTGAAGCTTTCTTT.

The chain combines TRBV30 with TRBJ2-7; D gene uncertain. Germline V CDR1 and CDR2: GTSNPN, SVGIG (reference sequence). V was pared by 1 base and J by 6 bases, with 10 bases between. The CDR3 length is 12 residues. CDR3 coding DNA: TGTGCCTGGAGTGGAAGAGTTCCCGAGCAGTACTTC. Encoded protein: CAWSGRVPEQYF.

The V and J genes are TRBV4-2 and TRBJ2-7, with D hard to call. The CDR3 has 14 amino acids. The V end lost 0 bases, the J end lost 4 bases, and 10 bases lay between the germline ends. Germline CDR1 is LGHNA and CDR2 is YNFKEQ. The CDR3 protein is CASSQDSQDYEQYF. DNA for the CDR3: TGTGCCAGCAGCCAAGATTCCCAGGATTACGAGCAGTACTTC.

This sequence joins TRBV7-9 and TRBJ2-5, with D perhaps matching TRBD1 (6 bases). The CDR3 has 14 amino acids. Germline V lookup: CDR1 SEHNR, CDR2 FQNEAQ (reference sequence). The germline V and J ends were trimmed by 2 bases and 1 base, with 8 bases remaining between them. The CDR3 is CASSLTGFQETQYF. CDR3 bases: TGTGCCAGCAGCTTAACAGGGTTCCAAGAGACCCAGTACTTC. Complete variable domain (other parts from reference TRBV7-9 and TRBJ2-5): DTGVSQNPRHKITKRGQNVTFRCDPISEHNRLYWYRQTLGQGPEFLTYFQNEAQLEKSRLLSDRFSAERPKGSFSTLEIQRTEQGDSAMYLCASSLTGFQETQYFGPGTRLLVL.

CDR3 bases: TGTGCCAGCAGCTTTGGGGTCTCCTACGAGCAGTACTTC. Translating it yields CASSFGVSYEQYF. This chain connects TRBV5-5 to TRBJ2-7; unclear D gene. CDR3 length: 13 residues. Trimming shortened V by 2 bases and J by 0 bases, and 6 bases separated the two germline ends. Germline V gene data show CDR1 as SGHKS and CDR2 as YYEKEE (reference sequence). The variable domain in full, with the rest retrieved from reference TRBV5-5 and TRBJ2-7, is DAGVTQSPTHLIKTRGQQVTLRCSPISGHKSVSWYQQVLGQGPQFIFQYYEKEERGRGNFPDRFSARQFPNYSSELNVNALLLGDSALYLCASSFGVSYEQYFGPGTRLTVT.

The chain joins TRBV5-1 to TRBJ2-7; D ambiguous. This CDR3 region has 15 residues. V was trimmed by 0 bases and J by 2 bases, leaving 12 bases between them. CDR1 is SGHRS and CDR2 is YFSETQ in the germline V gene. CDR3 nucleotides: TGCGCCAGCAGCTTGGGGTCTACATATACCTACGAGCAGTACTTC. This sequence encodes CASSLGSTYTYEQYF.

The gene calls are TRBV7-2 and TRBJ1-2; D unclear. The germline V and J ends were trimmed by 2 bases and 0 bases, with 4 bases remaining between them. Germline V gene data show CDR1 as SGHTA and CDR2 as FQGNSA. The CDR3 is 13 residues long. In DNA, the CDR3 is TGTGCCAGCAGCTTATCCCCTAACTATGGCTACACCTTC. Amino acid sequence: CASSLSPNYGYTF.

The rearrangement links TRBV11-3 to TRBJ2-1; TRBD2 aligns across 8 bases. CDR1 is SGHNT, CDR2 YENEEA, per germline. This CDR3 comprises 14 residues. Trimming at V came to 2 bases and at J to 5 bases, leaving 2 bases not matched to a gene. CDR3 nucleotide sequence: TGTGCCAGCAGCTTACCGGGAGGGGACAATGAGCAGTTCTTC. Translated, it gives CASSLPGGDNEQFF.

The CDR3 is CASSYDNYGYTF. CDR3 DNA: TGTGCCAGCAGTTATGATAACTATGGCTACACCTTC. The chain combines TRBV28 with TRBJ1-2; D unclear. Germline V gives CDR1 MDHEN, CDR2 SYDVKM. The CDR3 has 12 amino acids. Trimming cost V 4 bases and J 1 base, with 4 bases left between them.

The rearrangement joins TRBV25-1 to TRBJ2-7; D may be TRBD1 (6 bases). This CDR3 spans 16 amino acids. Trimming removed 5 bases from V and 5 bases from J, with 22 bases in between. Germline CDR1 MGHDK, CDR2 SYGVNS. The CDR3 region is CASSRTPSQGVHEQYF. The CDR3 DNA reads TGTGCCAGCAGTCGAACCCCGTCACAGGGTGTCCACGAGCAGTACTTC.

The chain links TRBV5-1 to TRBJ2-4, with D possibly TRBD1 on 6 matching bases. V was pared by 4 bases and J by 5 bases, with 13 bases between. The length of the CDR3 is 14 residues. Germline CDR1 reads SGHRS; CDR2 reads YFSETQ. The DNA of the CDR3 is TGCGCCAGCAGCGTGGGGACAACGCAAAACATTCAGTACTTC. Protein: CASSVGTTQNIQYF.

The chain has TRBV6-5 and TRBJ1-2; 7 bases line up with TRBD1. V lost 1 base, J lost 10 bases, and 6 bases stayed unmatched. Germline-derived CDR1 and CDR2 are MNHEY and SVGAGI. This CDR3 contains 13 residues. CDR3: CASSYFDRVNYTF. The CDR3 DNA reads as TGTGCCAGCAGTTACTTTGACAGGGTTAACTACACCTTC.

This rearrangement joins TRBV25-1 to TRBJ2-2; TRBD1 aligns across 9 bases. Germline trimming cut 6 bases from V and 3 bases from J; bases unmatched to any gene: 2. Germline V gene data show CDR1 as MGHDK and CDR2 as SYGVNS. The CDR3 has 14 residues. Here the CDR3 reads CASRDRGYTGELFF. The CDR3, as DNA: TGTGCCAGCAGGGACAGGGGTTACACCGGGGAGCTGTTTTTT.